Listed below are T cell receptor beta chains from one sample, sequenced in a study of response to subunit inactivated influenza vaccine. TCRdb passed the RT-PCR reads through MiXCR, listing each CDR3 protein once. This sample yields 530,000 or so distinct CDR3 sequences, of which 12% to 15% are seen a single time; around 10% belongs to the top ten. The sequences come from PBMCs from blood, collected approximately 12 days after vaccination. These receptor sequences come from a man between 45 and 60 years old who received an inactivated influenza vaccine. The CDR3 runs from the conserved cysteine through the conserved F or W. Fields, in order: J gene, D gene, V gene, clone size, CDR3 DNA, CDR3 protein. A D gene is named only where the DNA matches it firmly. Some rows have no size entry. The others give once, few or many, or a class for an expanded clone.

>TRBJ2-1|TRBD2|TRBV20-1|few
TGCAGTGCGAGACTAGCGGGAAAGAACAATGAGCAGTTCTTC
CSARLAGKNNEQFF
>TRBJ1-1|NA|TRBV4-3|few
TGCGCCAGCAGCCAAGACCATAGGGGAATGAGAGGTTTCCTTTCGGCTTTCTTT
CASSQDHRGMRGFLSAFF
>TRBJ2-4|NA|TRBV7-2|NA
TGTGCCAGCAGCACCCAGGGGACGGCACTAGCCAAAAACATTCAGTACTTC
CASSTQGTALAKNIQYF
>TRBJ2-7|NA|TRBV10-3|few
TGTGCCATCAGTGAGTCTCCAGGGAAGGGGACCGGGCACAGCTCCTACGAGCAGTACTTC
CAISESPGKGTGHSSYEQYF
>TRBJ2-2|TRBD2|TRBV6-7|few
TGTGCCCGCCTTCGGTGGCTAGCGGTGAACACCGGGGAGCTGTTTTTT
CARLRWLAVNTGELFF
>TRBJ2-1|TRBD1|TRBV9|NA
TGTGCCAGCAGCCAGGGGGCCGCAGCGGTGAATGAGCAGTTCTTC
CASSQGAAAVNEQFF
>TRBJ2-1|TRBD2|TRBV4-3|NA
TGCGCCAGCAGCCGCAAACTAGCGGGAGGGCGCAATGAGCAGTTCTTC
CASSRKLAGGRNEQFF
>TRBJ2-7|NA|TRBV4-3|few
TGCGCCAGCAGCCAAGGGGCCCTCCGGGACATAGATACAGAGCAGTACTTC
CASSQGALRDIDTEQYF
>TRBJ2-1|NA|TRBV25-1|few
TGTGCCAGCGCTGGGGGGGAGCAGTTCTTC
CASAGGEQFF
>TRBJ2-1|NA|TRBV6-2/TRBV6-3|NA
TGTGCCAGCAGGAGACAGTCGGGGACCTCCTACAATGAGCAGTTCTTC
CASRRQSGTSYNEQFF
>TRBJ2-5|TRBD2|TRBV20-1|few
TGCAGTGCTCCCCCGGGACTAGCGCCTAGTCAGTACTTC
CSAPPGLAPSQYF
>TRBJ2-1|NA|TRBV10-3|NA
TGTGCCATCAGCCCCTCCGGGGGCGAATACAATGAGCAGTTCTTC
CAISPSGGEYNEQFF
>TRBJ1-2|TRBD1|TRBV12-3/TRBV12-4|NA
TGTGCCAGCAGTCAATCCAGGGGGTCCCTCTATGGCTACACCTTC
CASSQSRGSLYGYTF
>TRBJ2-2|NA|TRBV12-3/TRBV12-4|NA
TGTGCCAGCAGATATAACGCCCTGAACACCGGGGAGCTGTTTTTT
CASRYNALNTGELFF
>TRBJ2-7|TRBD2|TRBV28|NA
TGTGCCAGCAGAAGACTAGCGGGGGGATGGGAGCAGTACTTC
CASRRLAGGWEQYF
>TRBJ2-1|NA|TRBV7-3|few
TGTGCCAGCAGCTTAAAATTTCGGGGGTCCCACAATGAGCAGTTCTTC
CASSLKFRGSHNEQFF
>TRBJ2-7|TRBD1|TRBV27|few
TGTGCCAGCAGTAACAGGGGGCGCAGCTACGAGCAGTACTTC
CASSNRGRSYEQYF